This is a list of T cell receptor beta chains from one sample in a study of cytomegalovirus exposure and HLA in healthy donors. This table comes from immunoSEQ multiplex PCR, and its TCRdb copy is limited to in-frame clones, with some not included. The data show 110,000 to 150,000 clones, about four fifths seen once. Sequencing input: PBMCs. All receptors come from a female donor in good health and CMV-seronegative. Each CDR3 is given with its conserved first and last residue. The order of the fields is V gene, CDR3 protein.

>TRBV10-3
CAISLQGTGGNGYTF
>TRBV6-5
CASITRVAFF
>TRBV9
CASSVGQGLEGYTF
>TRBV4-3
CASSQNLASWGGETQYF
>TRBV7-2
CASRLIAGGVNEQFF
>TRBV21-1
CASSTRPSGKDTQYF
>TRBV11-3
CASSLRMNTEAFF
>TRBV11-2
CASSFRTSGHEQFF
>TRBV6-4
CASSPGQGPDTQYF
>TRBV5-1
CASSLGGSGRAETQYF
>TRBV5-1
CASSPRGGTEKLFF
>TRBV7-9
CASSLGVFVQYF
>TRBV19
CASSTGQGKETQYF
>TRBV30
CAGDRGRDTGELFF
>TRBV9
CASSVVGSGELFF
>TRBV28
CASSSPRGEAFF
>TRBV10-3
CASSRYGGTELFF
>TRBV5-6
CASSFTSGTDTQYF
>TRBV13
CASSLGRRISTEAFF
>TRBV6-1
CATGRRGLKETQYF
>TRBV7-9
CASSSPSRLLYEQYF
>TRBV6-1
CASSVDSRSNQPQHF
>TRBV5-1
CASSLDRGYEQYF